This T cell receptor (beta chain) originates from a study of cytomegalovirus exposure and HLA in healthy donors (dated by TCRdb to 2015 to 2018). Looking at the study overall: According to an earlier analysis of a few hundred of the donors, 200 million or so T cells yielded roughly 110 million unique TCR beta sequences and about 300 Gb of sequence data. In a later analysis, previously published TCR beta repertoires from hundreds of donors were re-analyzed and high-resolution HLA genotyping was added so that TCR occurrence patterns could be studied. The study aimed to test whether signatures of past pathogen exposure could be identified by cataloging public T cell receptors. Among some 400 genotyped donors of the cohort, an average of roughly 230,000 unique TCR beta nucleotide sequences was sequenced per donor, of which 15% to 20% were non-productive. Donor age, sex, ethnicity and CMV serostatus were compiled alongside the repertoire data. The study used immunosequencing to profile the T cell repertoires of under 700 subjects and linked those repertoires to cytomegalovirus serostatus. Along with the approximately 700-subject first cohort, a separate validation cohort of some 130 different subjects was used. HLA typing included class I and class II loci at four-digit resolution. Every discovery cohort repertoire had been produced on one sequencing platform. Of the approximately 370 genotyped donors, approximately 81% were placed in the genetic ancestry cluster associated with self-reported Caucasian donors. Typing coverage varied by locus: 629-630 donors for A, B, C, DRB1 and DQB1; approximately 520 for DQA1; more than 600 for DPA1; roughly 470 for DPB1. Around 320 gigabases of sequencing data and tens of millions of unique TCR sequences were included in an early release covering 500 to 750 HLA-typed donors. Rather than using new phenotypic data, the later analysis identified candidate immune exposures from TCR beta sequences and from how often those sequences occurred across donors. To decide whether each TCR beta V gene segment behaved as functional or pseudogenic, an earlier analysis of approximately 620 of the donors relied on high-throughput TCR beta sequencing. A later genetic analysis used genome-wide SNP genotypes for about 65% of the roughly 700 donors, treating that subset as a discovery cohort. To predict cytomegalovirus infection status, the study brought together high-throughput TCR immunosequencing, statistical association of individual TCRs with disease status, and machine learning. Roughly five DR-DQ haplotypes were handled as single units for association and clustering because linkage in the cohort was strong. On the study overall, not on this receptor specifically: Several of the top co-occurrence clusters appeared to be linked to parvovirus B19, influenza, CMV and Epstein-Barr virus, according to a later analysis. In an earlier analysis of 587 of the donors, most TCR beta V segments appeared in productive rearrangements about 90% or about 30% of the time, broadly matching IMGT annotations. HLA typing was unavailable for some donors at each locus, so association tests used only the typed subset. In a later analysis, some 17,000 TCR beta sequences were associated with specific HLA alleles at a false discovery rate of 0.05. In a later analysis, HLA-associated TCR beta chains were found to be more clonally expanded and to have lower generation probabilities than equally common non-associated chains. The classifier was reported to diagnose cytomegalovirus status with high specificity and sensitivity in both the original cohort and the validation cohort. The 87-base-pair reads could not distinguish some IMGT-functional V segments, including TRBV6-2 and TRBV6-3, so those segments were excluded. The study gave a list of some 150 TCR beta chains associated with cytomegalovirus. A cluster of highly shared sequence variants was judged likely to represent a technical artifact of the sequencing pipeline. A later analysis found that most CMV-associated TCR beta chains appeared HLA-restricted, with HLA associations seemingly driven largely by CMV exposure. V-gene and J-gene trimming of TCR beta chains was associated with a missense DCLRE1C variant in a later genetic analysis, and the association was replicated in an independent cohort. In a later analysis, the rate of TCR association differed among HLA loci, with DRB1 alleles having the most associated TCRs and HLA-C alleles having the fewest. Most TCR sequences were observed very rarely across donors, whereas some public TCRs were present in many individuals. Immune exposure information for the cohort was limited to CMV serostatus. A further reported finding was that TCR beta sequences accurately predicted the HLA-A and HLA-B alleles for most subjects in the first cohort. Linkage disequilibrium might explain the correlated functional status among segregating V segments, but an unknown experimental factor could not be excluded. The cohort was sequenced for TCR beta chains only, and without alpha or paired-chain data the features that could be detected were limited. Strong co-occurrence of HLA alleles, especially DR and DQ, made assigning TCR associations to individual alleles difficult. It was suggested by the authors that the approach could potentially be generalized to other disease states and immunological phenotypes. Compared with the approximately 710-donor mean, donors in an Asian-associated ancestry cluster had fewer N-insertions in productive TCRs, according to a later genetic analysis. The presence/absence analyses assumed that sequencing depth was roughly uniform across donors, and that assumption may not be true. In vitro tests confirmed that a few of the cytomegalovirus-associated TCR beta chains recognize cytomegalovirus antigens. The earlier analysis of approximately 540 of the donors excluded 15 to 20 rarely observed V segments, including chromosome 9 orphons, because counts were too low.

The cohort comprised approximately 700 healthy bone marrow donors. At the time of sampling, every cohort member was nominally healthy, though immune exposures that went unrecorded were likely present. The donor tested CMV seronegative and was one of the 352 seronegative cohort members. A peripheral blood sample was provided by each donor, and peripheral blood mononuclear cells were used for TCR beta sequencing. Genomic DNA was extracted from the blood cell samples with the Qiagen DNeasy Blood Extraction Kit. Its CDR3 holds 15 amino acids, cysteine through phenylalanine. Only the CDR3 DNA stays, 45 bases, in frame from base 1. CDR1 is given as MGHRA and CDR2 as YSYEKL, both from the germline V gene. V is trimmed back by 1 base and J by 7 bases, and the junction contains 10 bases that no gene match accounts for. The protocol used for the library was the immunoSEQ multiplex PCR assay. A mixture of 60 forward primers for TCR Vbeta segments and 13 reverse primers for TCR Jbeta segments was used in the multiplex PCR. Amplification of the CDR3 region of rearranged TCR beta genes was performed with a multiplex PCR assay on genomic DNA. On the Illumina HiSeq System, the amplified TCR beta libraries were sequenced as 87-base-pair reads. On the study's bioinformatics: A later analysis tallied some 79 million unique TCR beta chains across the approximately 670 repertoires, and around 9.9 million of those chains were shared by two or more donors. A nearest-neighbor algorithm error-corrected the raw reads and collapsed the reads into unique sequences, merging closely related sequences to remove PCR and sequencing errors. V, D and J gene segments were assigned by aligning CDR3 sequences to IMGT reference sequences. For a sequence to be retained, a match of at least six nucleotides to both a V gene segment and a J gene segment was required. A rearrangement counted as productive if the CDR3 had no stop codons and remained in frame with V and J, and every other rearrangement counted as non-productive. Following IMGT convention, CDR3 was defined as the stretch from the second conserved V-encoded cysteine up to the conserved J-encoded phenylalanine. The earlier analysis of roughly 590 of the donors excluded any sequence lacking an unambiguous match to a single V gene segment. An earlier analysis of several hundred of the donors called V segments functional above 56.7% productive rearrangements and segregating when the between-donor standard deviation exceeded 5%. A statistical classification framework was developed to diagnose cytomegalovirus status using the catalog of TCR beta chain sequences. A later analysis assigned V and J genes by comparing TCR nucleotide sequences with IMGT/GENE-DB human TR gene sequences. In a later analysis, CDR3 sequences and most-parsimonious VDJ recombination scenarios were assigned using the TCRdist pipeline. In a later analysis, each TCR beta chain was defined by its CDR3 amino acid sequence together with its V-gene family, and reads lacking a unique V-gene family were excluded. To address suspected cross-contamination and a sequencing artifact, a later analysis removed approximately 590 highly shared, low-generation-probability nucleotide sequences. A later analysis calculated a clonal expansion index for each public chain from normalized within-repertoire ranks of inferred template counts. A later analysis computed generation probabilities with a VDJ recombination model fitted to out-of-frame rearrangements, and checked the results against IGoR. Hypergeometric tests were used in a later analysis to score TCR-TCR, TCR-HLA and TCR-CMV co-occurrence, with a repertoire-size bias correction applied to the TCR pairs. To estimate false discovery rates, a later analysis permuted the HLA or CMV assignments 20 times. In a later analysis, co-occurring TCRs were grouped with DBSCAN, and TCRdist sequence similarity was added when clustering was performed within HLA-allele-positive subsets. Repertoires with fewer than 30,000 or more than 120,000 public chains were left out of co-occurrence clustering, as were roughly five repertoires with anomalous nucleotide sharing. TCRdb re-hosts the immuneACCESS table, in-frame sequences only. Its copies lack some clones; in the studies checked, an unresolved V gene accounts for under half of them, and the cause for the rest is not known. V, J and clone size are those of that table, while D and trimming were read from the DNA. The sample data list some 130,000 clones, and 80% of these were observed just once. The ten largest clones add up to over 2% of the sample.

Concerning this clone itself: Its binding antigen is unknown. It has no much larger one-base neighbor in the sample; base qualities were not kept.

The clonotype comes from a man aged 25 to 40 in good health and CMV-seronegative. The sample consisted of PBMCs. The rearrangement combines TRBV4-1 with TRBJ2-7; TRBD2 aligns with 7 central bases. The CDR3 has the sequence CASSQVSLAAGEQYF. Here is the DNA: TGCGCCAGCAGCCAAGTGAGTCTAGCGGCGGGGGAGCAGTACTTC.